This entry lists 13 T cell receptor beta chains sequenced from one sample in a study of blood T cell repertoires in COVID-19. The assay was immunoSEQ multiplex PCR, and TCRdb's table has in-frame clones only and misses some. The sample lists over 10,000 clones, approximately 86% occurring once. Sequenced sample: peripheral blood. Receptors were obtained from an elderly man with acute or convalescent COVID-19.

The CDR3 DNA reads as TGTGCCAGCAGCCCCTTAGGGGGACAGGGGAACACCGGGGAGCTGTTTTTT. Translation: CASSPLGGQGNTGELFF. This chain uses TRBV5-6 with TRBJ2-2; TRBD1 matches at 9 bases. CDR1 is SGHDT and CDR2 is YYEEEE in the germline V gene. Trimming cost V 4 bases and J 1 base; bases outside gene matches: 8. This CDR3 has 17 residues.

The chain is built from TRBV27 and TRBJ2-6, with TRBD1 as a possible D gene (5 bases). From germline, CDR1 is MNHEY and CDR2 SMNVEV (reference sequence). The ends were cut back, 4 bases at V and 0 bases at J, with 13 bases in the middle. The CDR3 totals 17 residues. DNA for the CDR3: TGTGCCAGCAGTTATCGAGGACAATCCTCTGGGGCCAACGTCCTGACTTTC. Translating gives CASSYRGQSSGANVLTF.

The CDR3 sequence: CATSRDGMLRQPQETQYF. CDR3 sequence (DNA): TGTGCCACCAGCAGAGATGGCATGTTGAGACAGCCCCAAGAGACCCAGTACTTC. This sequence joins TRBV15 and TRBJ2-5; perhaps TRBD1 as D (5 bases). Germline loops: CDR1 LNHNV, CDR2 YYDKDF (reference sequence). Trimming cost V 0 bases and J 1 base, with 18 bases left between them. The length of the CDR3 is 18 residues. The variable domain in full, with the rest retrieved from reference TRBV15 and TRBJ2-5, is DAMVIQNPRYQVTQFGKPVTLSCSQTLNHNVMYWYQQKSSQAPKLLFHYYDKDFNNEADTPDNFQSRRPNTSFCFLDIRSPGLGDTAMYLCATSRDGMLRQPQETQYFGPGTRLLVL.

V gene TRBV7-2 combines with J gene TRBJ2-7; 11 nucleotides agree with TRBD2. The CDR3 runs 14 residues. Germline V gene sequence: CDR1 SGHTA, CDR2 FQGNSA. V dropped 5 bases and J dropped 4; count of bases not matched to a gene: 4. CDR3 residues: CASSPTSGIYEQYF. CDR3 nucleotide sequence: TGTGCCAGCAGCCCGACTAGCGGGATTTACGAGCAGTACTTC.

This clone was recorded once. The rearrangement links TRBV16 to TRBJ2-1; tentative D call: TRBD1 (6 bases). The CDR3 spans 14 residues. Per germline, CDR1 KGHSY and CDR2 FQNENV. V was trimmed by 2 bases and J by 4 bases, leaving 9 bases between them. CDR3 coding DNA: TGTGCCAGCAGCCAAGGACAGACTTACAATGAGCAGTTCTTC. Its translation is CASSQGQTYNEQFF.

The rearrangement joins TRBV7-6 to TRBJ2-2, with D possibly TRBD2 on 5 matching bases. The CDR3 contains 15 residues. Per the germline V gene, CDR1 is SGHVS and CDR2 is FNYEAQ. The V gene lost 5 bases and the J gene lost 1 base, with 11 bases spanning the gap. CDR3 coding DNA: TGTGCCAGCAGCCGGACTTTGCTGAACACCGGGGAGCTGTTTTTT. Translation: CASSRTLLNTGELFF.

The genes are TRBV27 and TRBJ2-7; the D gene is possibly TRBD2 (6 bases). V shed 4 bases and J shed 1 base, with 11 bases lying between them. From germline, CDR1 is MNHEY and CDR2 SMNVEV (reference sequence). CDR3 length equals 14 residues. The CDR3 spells CASSSLRGSYEQYF. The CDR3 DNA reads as TGTGCCAGCAGTTCCCTACGGGGGTCCTACGAGCAGTACTTC.

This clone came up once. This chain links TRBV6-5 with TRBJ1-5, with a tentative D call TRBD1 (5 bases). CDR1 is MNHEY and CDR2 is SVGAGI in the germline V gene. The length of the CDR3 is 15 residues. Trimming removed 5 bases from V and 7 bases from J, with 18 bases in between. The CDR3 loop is CASSRTTGLGQPQHF. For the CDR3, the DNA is TGTGCCAGCAGTCGAACAACAGGCTTGGGGCAGCCCCAGCATTTT.

As DNA, the CDR3 is TGCGCCAGCAGCGTCAATCGCGGAGAGAGAGAGACCCAGTACTTC. It specifies CASSVNRGERETQYF. The V gene is TRBV4-1, the J gene TRBJ2-5, with D hard to call. In germline, CDR1 is MGHRA, CDR2 YSYEKL. This CDR3 is built from 15 residues. The V and J ends lost 5 bases and 4 bases respectively, with 17 bases between them.

CDR3 amino acids: CASSQPASGENIQYF. The CDR3 DNA is TGTGCCAGCAGCCAACCGGCTAGCGGGGAAAACATTCAGTACTTC. The chain employs TRBV7-9 and TRBJ2-4, with 9 nucleotides matching TRBD2. The CDR3 consists of 15 residues. The germline gives CDR1 SEHNR, CDR2 FQNEAQ (reference sequence). V dropped 5 bases and J dropped 5; count of bases not matched to a gene: 7.

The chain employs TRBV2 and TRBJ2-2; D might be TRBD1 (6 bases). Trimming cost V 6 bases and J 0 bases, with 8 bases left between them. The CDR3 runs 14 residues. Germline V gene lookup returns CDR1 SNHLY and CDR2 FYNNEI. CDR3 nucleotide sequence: TGTGCCAGCAGAAGGACAGCGAACACCGGGGAGCTGTTTTTT. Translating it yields CASRRTANTGELFF.

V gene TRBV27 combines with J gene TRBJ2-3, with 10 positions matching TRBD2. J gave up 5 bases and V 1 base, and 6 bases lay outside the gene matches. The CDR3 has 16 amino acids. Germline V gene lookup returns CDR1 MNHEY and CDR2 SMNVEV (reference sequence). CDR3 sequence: CASSLLASGSRDTQYF. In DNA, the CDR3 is TGTGCCAGCAGTTTATTGGCTAGCGGGAGTAGAGATACGCAGTATTTT.

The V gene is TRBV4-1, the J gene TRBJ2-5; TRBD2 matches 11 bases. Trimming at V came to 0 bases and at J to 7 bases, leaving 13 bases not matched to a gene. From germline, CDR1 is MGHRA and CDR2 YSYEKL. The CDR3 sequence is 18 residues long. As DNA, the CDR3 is TGCGCCAGCAGCCAAGAGTGGGGGACTAGCGGATATCACTGGACCCAGTACTTC. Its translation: CASSQEWGTSGYHWTQYF.